This TCR beta chain was sequenced in a study of T cell changes during pregnancy in multiple sclerosis. CDR3 length: 15 residues. The germline gives CDR1 SGHTA, CDR2 FQGNSA. Unmatched junction bases numbered 6, after V lost 5 bases and J lost 2 bases. TCRdb's copy holds only in-frame clones and misses some; the assay was immunoSEQ multiplex PCR. The sample records just under 65,000 clones, 91% being singletons. This clonotype was sampled from a female donor in good health, enrolled as a control in a pregnancy study. This chain connects TRBV7-2 to TRBJ2-3, with 8 bases that match TRBD2. The specimen was peripheral blood, collected in the third trimester of pregnancy. The DNA for the CDR3 is TGTGCCAGCAGCGTGACTAGCGCCAACACAGATACGCAGTATTTT. Protein: CASSVTSANTDTQYF.